This T cell receptor (beta chain) was sequenced during a study of shared clonotypes between healthy human individuals. With respect to this clone: The antigen remains undetermined.

Study findings and constraints: Between several donors, naive CD4 clonotypes were shared at a level of around 4.8%. Among donors, clonotype sharing was expected to be affected by sequencing depth.

Data came from immunoSEQ multiplex PCR; TCRdb stores just in-frame clones and leaves some out. The table shows 2 million to 3 million clones, with under 95% occurring only once. Per germline, CDR1 MDHEN and CDR2 SYDVKM. Trimming removed 7 bases at V and 1 base at J, with 11 bases between. This CDR3 has 14 residues. This receptor was taken from a man younger than 35 in good health. Some clones in this sample may be carry-over from other donors' samples. The chain carries TRBV28 and TRBJ2-1; D is undetermined. Sequencing was performed on naive CD4+ T cells from PBMCs. Subset indicated: CD45RA+ positively selected. The CDR3 reads CASTQTGSYNEQFF. DNA for the CDR3: TGTGCCAGCACCCAAACGGGTTCCTACAATGAGCAGTTCTTC.